This is a list of T cell receptor beta chains from one sample in a study of T-cell memory formation after mild COVID-19. TCRdb passed the 5' RACE reads through MiXCR, listing each CDR3 protein once. The sample has roughly 120,000 distinct CDR3 sequences, approximately 15% seen once. Input material: PBMCs or a T cell subset sorted from them (not recorded which). These TCRs come from an adult woman who had mild COVID-19 (a few samples of this study predate the infection). Cell type and time point are not known. CDR3s include the opening cysteine and the closing phenylalanine or tryptophan. D genes are given only for firm matches. Only part of the rows carry a size: once, few, many, or a class if the clone is expanded.

J gene,V gene,clone size,D gene,CDR3 DNA,CDR3 protein
TRBJ2-3,TRBV3-1,NA,NA,TGTGCCAGCAGCCAAGAGGTGGCCAGCACAGATACGCAGTATTTT,CASSQEVASTDTQYF
TRBJ2-3,TRBV7-6,many,NA,TGTGCCAGCAGCTCCGCTGGAGATACGCAGTATTTT,CASSSAGDTQYF
TRBJ1-5,TRBV9,NA,NA,TGTGCCAGCAGCGTAGAGGGAGCTAGCAATCAGCCCCAGCATTTT,CASSVEGASNQPQHF
TRBJ2-2,TRBV12-3/TRBV12-4,NA,NA,TGTGCCAGCAGCCCCCTGGGGCCCGCTCCCGCCGGGGAGCTGTTTTTT,CASSPLGPAPAGELFF
TRBJ1-5,TRBV2,NA,NA,TGTGCCAGCAGTGAAGACTATAATCAGCCCCAGCATTTT,CASSEDYNQPQHF
TRBJ1-2,TRBV7-2,NA,NA,TGTGCCAGCAGCTCTACCCATGGCTACACCTTC,CASSSTHGYTF
TRBJ1-2,TRBV5-6,NA,NA,TGTGCCAGCCTCGAACAGGGCACGAGGGCTCACTATGGCTACACCTTC,CASLEQGTRAHYGYTF
TRBJ2-7,TRBV14,NA,TRBD1,TGTGCCAGCAGAGGACAGGCGGCCTACGAGCAGTACTTC,CASRGQAAYEQYF
TRBJ2-7,TRBV27,NA,NA,TGTGCCAGCAGTCTCAATGGGTACGAGCAGTACTTC,CASSLNGYEQYF
TRBJ2-1,TRBV2,few,TRBD2,TGTGCCAGCAGCAGCGGGGGAGGCAACGGTGAGCAGTTCTTC,CASSSGGGNGEQFF
TRBJ2-3,TRBV24-1,few,NA,TGTGCCACCAGTGCTGTTAGCCCAGATACGCAGTATTTT,CATSAVSPDTQYF
TRBJ2-2,TRBV24-1,many,NA,TGTGCCACCAAACGGGACGGGAACACCGGGGAGCTGTTTTTT,CATKRDGNTGELFF
TRBJ2-3,TRBV6-2/TRBV6-3,NA,NA,TGTGCCAGCACTAAACGCGGGACAGCCCAACTACGGGGTACGCAGTATTTT,CASTKRGTAQLRGTQYF
TRBJ2-2,TRBV4-1,NA,TRBD2,TGCGCCAGCAGCCAAACTCCGGGACTAGCGGGTTACACCGGGGAGCTGTTTTTT,CASSQTPGLAGYTGELFF
TRBJ2-1,TRBV2,few,NA,TGTGCCAGCAGTGTGGCAAGGCGGGATGAGCAGTTCTTC,CASSVARRDEQFF
TRBJ2-5,TRBV27,once,TRBD1,TGTGCCAGCAGTCCTAGGACAGGGGCGATCCAAGAGACCCAGTACTTC,CASSPRTGAIQETQYF
TRBJ2-3,TRBV2,NA,NA,TGTGCCAGCAGTGATCTACAATCTAGCACAGATACGCAGTATTTT,CASSDLQSSTDTQYF
TRBJ2-5,TRBV7-2,NA,TRBD1,TGTGCCAGCAGCTTAGGGGCAGGGGGACAAGAGACCCAGTACTTC,CASSLGAGGQETQYF
TRBJ2-5,TRBV7-8,NA,NA,TGTGCCAGCAGCCCGCGGACAGGGAGGGGAGAGACCCAGTACTTC,CASSPRTGRGETQYF
TRBJ2-1,TRBV21-1,NA,NA,TGTGCCAGCAGCAAAATGCTAGCGAAGGGTCCCTTTCGTGGCAATGAGCAGTTCTTC,CASSKMLAKGPFRGNEQFF
TRBJ1-1,TRBV21-1,NA,NA,TGTGCCAGCAGCAAAGATTTGCCAGGACGGAAGAACACTGAAGCTTTCTTT,CASSKDLPGRKNTEAFF
TRBJ2-3,TRBV12-3/TRBV12-4,few,NA,TGTGCCAGCAGCTCGGACAGCAGCACAGATACGCAGTATTTT,CASSSDSSTDTQYF
TRBJ2-1,TRBV24-1,NA,NA,TGTGCCACCAGTGATTTCCGGGGACTCCGCAATGAGCAGTTCTTC,CATSDFRGLRNEQFF
TRBJ2-7,TRBV7-6,few,TRBD2,TGTGCCAGCAGCCGAAGCGGGAGGGGCTACGAGCAGTACTTC,CASSRSGRGYEQYF
TRBJ2-5,TRBV9,NA,TRBD2,TGTGCCAGCAGCGTAGGGGGAGCGGGGCGGGGAGAGACCCAGTACTTC,CASSVGGAGRGETQYF
TRBJ2-5,TRBV6-6,many,NA,TGTGCCAGCAGTACGATCCAAGAGACCCAGTACTTC,CASSTIQETQYF
TRBJ2-1,TRBV18,few,TRBD1,TGTGCCAGCTCATCGGACAGGGGAGTGTACAATGAGCAGTTCTTC,CASSSDRGVYNEQFF
TRBJ2-5,TRBV5-1,NA,NA,TGCGCCAGCAGCTCCGGGGACGGTCGCAAAGAGACCCAGTACTTC,CASSSGDGRKETQYF
TRBJ1-1,TRBV12-3/TRBV12-4,few,NA,TGTGCCAGCAGTTTATCACTGGGGCGGGGCGAAGCTTTCTTT,CASSLSLGRGEAFF
TRBJ1-1,TRBV12-3/TRBV12-4,few,NA,TGTGCCAGCAGGCCCGACGGAACCATGAACACTGAAGCTTTCTTT,CASRPDGTMNTEAFF
TRBJ2-1,TRBV11-2,NA,NA,TGTGCCAGCAGCTCGCAGAGTTACAATGAGCAGTTCTTC,CASSSQSYNEQFF
TRBJ1-2,TRBV5-1,few,TRBD1,TGCGCCAGCAGACCCCCCGGACAGGGGGCAGGTGGCTACACCTTC,CASRPPGQGAGGYTF
TRBJ1-4,TRBV29-1,few,NA,TGCAGCGTTCAGGCCGGCGAAAAACTGTTTTTT,CSVQAGEKLFF
TRBJ2-5,TRBV5-1,NA,NA,TGCGCCAGCAGTCCCACCGGGACACCACCACAAGAGACCCAGTACTTC,CASSPTGTPPQETQYF
TRBJ1-1,TRBV20-1,NA,NA,TGCAGTGCTAGCGGACCGGGACTTAGGGACACTGAAGCTTTCTTT,CSASGPGLRDTEAFF
TRBJ2-2,TRBV7-6,NA,NA,TGTGCCAGCAGCTTACCCGGTGACACCGGGGAGCTGTTTTTT,CASSLPGDTGELFF
TRBJ2-5,TRBV6-2/TRBV6-3,few,NA,TGTGCCAGCAGCCCACTAGCAGCCCTGCAAGAGACCCAGTACTTC,CASSPLAALQETQYF
TRBJ2-5,TRBV12-3/TRBV12-4,many,NA,TGTGCCAGCAGTTTGGGATGGCAAGAGACCCAGTACTTC,CASSLGWQETQYF
TRBJ1-1,TRBV2,few,NA,TGTGCCAGCAGTGTTTCTCGGGAGAGAGCTTTCTTT,CASSVSRERAFF
TRBJ2-7,TRBV12-3/TRBV12-4,few,NA,TGTGCCAGCCGCCTCGCGGGGGCAGGCGAGCAGTACTTC,CASRLAGAGEQYF
TRBJ1-2,TRBV10-3,NA,NA,TGTGCCATCAGTAATACAGGGTTTGGAGGCTACACCTTC,CAISNTGFGGYTF
TRBJ2-5,TRBV7-9,few,TRBD2,TGTGCCAGCAGCCGGACTAGCGGGGGGGGCCAAGAGACCCAGTACTTC,CASSRTSGGGQETQYF
TRBJ2-7,TRBV5-1,few,NA,TGCGCCAGCAGCCGGGAGCCCTACGAGCAGTACTTC,CASSREPYEQYF
TRBJ2-2,TRBV20-1,few,NA,TGCAGTGCTAGAGAGAGACTTCAGAACACCGGGGAGCTGTTTTTT,CSARERLQNTGELFF
TRBJ1-3,TRBV15,few,NA,TGTGCCACCAGCAGAGATCGGGCAGGGAGGGTGGAAAACACCATATATTTT,CATSRDRAGRVENTIYF
TRBJ2-7,TRBV4-3,NA,NA,TGCGCCAGCAGTCAGAGAGTCGGGTACGAGCAGTACTTC,CASSQRVGYEQYF
TRBJ2-7,TRBV5-1,few,NA,TGCGCCAGCAGCTTAAAGGGGACGGCATACGAGCAGTACTTC,CASSLKGTAYEQYF